Following are 3 T cell receptor beta chains from one sample sequenced in a study of T cell changes during pregnancy in multiple sclerosis. Clones were read by immunoSEQ multiplex PCR, and TCRdb kept only the in-frame ones, dropping some. The data contain 19,000 or so clones, 70% to 90% of them seen just once; the ten biggest clones take up about 1.3%. The sequencing here drew on CD4+ T cells from peripheral blood mononuclear cells, taken in the first trimester of pregnancy. These receptors were obtained from a female donor in good health, enrolled as a control in a pregnancy study.

The gene calls are TRBV6-1 and TRBJ2-7; TRBD1 is a possible D gene (6 bases). V shed 4 bases and J shed 6 bases, with 10 bases lying between them. Germline CDR1 reads MNHNS; CDR2 reads SASEGT. This CDR3 is 12 amino acids long. The CDR3 nucleotides read TGTGCCAGCAGTGCACAGGGCGCCGAGCAGTACTTC. Its protein is CASSAQGAEQYF.

This clone occurred once. The rearrangement uses TRBV10-1 and TRBJ2-1, with TRBD1 as a possible D gene (5 bases). The V and J ends lost 4 bases and 4 bases respectively, with 11 bases between them. Germline CDR1 and CDR2: WNHNN and SYGVQD (reference sequence). The CDR3 consists of 14 residues. The CDR3 DNA is TGCGCCAGCAGTGGTGGGGCCGGGTACAATGAGCAGTTCTTC. Its translation is CASSGGAGYNEQFF.

V is TRBV27 and J is TRBJ1-1; TRBD1 aligns across 9 bases. Per germline, CDR1 MNHEY and CDR2 SMNVEV (reference sequence). V gave up 3 bases and J gave up 0 bases; unmatched junction bases: 2. The CDR3 loop spans 15 amino acids. The CDR3 protein is CASSLGQGVNTEAFF. CDR3 sequence (DNA): TGTGCCAGCAGTTTGGGACAGGGAGTGAACACTGAAGCTTTCTTT.